This T cell receptor beta chain stems from a study of blood T cell repertoires in COVID-19. The CDR3 covers 16 residues. The V and J ends lost 0 bases and 0 bases respectively, with 12 bases between them. Original processing notes: Amplification from reference gene primers served as the basis for estimated nucleated cell counts. Only in-frame clones appear in the TCRdb table, and some are missing; sequencing was by immunoSEQ multiplex PCR. D and trimming were read from the DNA, whereas the V and J calls and clone size are those reported in that table. The sample shows roughly 190,000 clones, 82% of them seen only once. Enrolment of Seattle patients took place during active infection, and they were followed longitudinally.

The chain uses TRBV23-1 and TRBJ2-7, with D possibly matching TRBD2 (6 bases). TRBV23-1 is an ORF, and what it does is uncertain. This TCR derives from a woman aged 55 to 70 with COVID-19, enrolled during active disease. Sequencing was performed on peripheral blood. CDR3 sequence reads: CASSQSRQGGSYEQYV. The CDR3 DNA reads as TGCGCCAGCAGTCAATCCCGGCAGGGAGGCTCCTACGAGCAGTACGTC.